This entry lists 16 T cell receptor beta chains sequenced from one sample in a study of T cell repertoires in cytomegalovirus infection. TCRdb analysed the reads with MiXCR anew, one entry per CDR3 protein. Counted here are some 440,000 distinct CDR3 sequences, roughly 31% occurring once; the ten biggest clones make up around 13%. Sequencing was performed on PBMCs. These receptors all come from a human donor in good health (CMV status not recorded). Some clones in this sample may be carry-over from other donors' samples.

Concerning this clonotype: Compared with germline, one end of the junction differs, possibly owing to a read error. This chain links TRBV5-1 with TRBJ1-2; D is undetermined. Germline-derived CDR1 and CDR2 are SGHRS and YFSETQ. The CDR3 has 12 residues. DNA for the CDR3: TGCGCCAGCAGCGAGGGCAGCTATGGCGACACCTTC. Translation gives CASSEGSYGDTF.

Turning to this clonotype: The CDR3 end shows no conserved phenylalanine or tryptophan, and so a read error is likely. The rearrangement links TRBV7-8 to TRBJ2-7; no definite D call. Germline V gene lookup returns CDR1 SGHVS and CDR2 FQNEAQ. Trimming left V 2 bases short and J 3 bases short, with 14 bases between. The CDR3 runs to 15 residues. CDR3 bases: TGTGCCAGCAGCTTAAGGTTAAGAAACTTCTACGAGCAGTACTTA. Encoded protein: CASSLRLRNFYEQYL.

This clonotype was recorded many times. CDR3 amino acids: CASSVSGGIADTQYF. The CDR3 DNA reads TGTGCCAGCAGCGTATCGGGAGGGATCGCAGATACGCAGTATTTT. The chain employs TRBV9 and TRBJ2-3; 8 bases fit TRBD2. This CDR3 comprises 15 residues. Germline values: CDR1 SGDLS, CDR2 YYNGEE. After removal of 1 base from V and 4 bases from J, the junction contained 5 bases not matched to a gene.

The CDR3 bases are TGCGCCAGCAGCCAAGAAGCTGAAGCTTTCTTT. Its protein product is CASSQEAEAFF. The rearrangement links TRBV4-1 to TRBJ1-1; D is unclear. The CDR3 runs to 11 residues. Germline CDR1 and CDR2: MGHRA and YSYEKL. V lost 0 bases, J lost 6 bases, and 2 bases lay in between.

Only one count was recorded for this clonotype. The chain links TRBV23-1 to TRBJ1-2; D uncertain. TRBV23-1 is known as an ORF, though its function is uncertain. This CDR3 has 14 residues. Trimming took 3 bases from V and 8 from J, leaving 16 bases between them. CDR3: CASSHRGSRRGYTF. DNA for the CDR3: TGCGCCAGCAGTCACCGAGGGTCAAGACGGGGCTACACCTTC.

A note on this clonotype: Since a much larger clone is just one base distant, this may be a read error. This chain uses TRBV7-8 with TRBJ1-3, with 7 positions matching TRBD1. V trimming: 1 base; J trimming: 0 bases; junction bases outside the gene matches: 6. Looked up from germline, CDR1 is SGHVS and CDR2 is FQNEAQ. The CDR3 is 17 residues long. The CDR3 bases are TGTGCCAGCAGCTTAGAAACAGGGGATTTCTCTGGAAACACCATATATTTT. It is translated as CASSLETGDFSGNTIYF.

The chain links TRBV12-3 or TRBV12-4 to TRBJ2-1; 11 bases line up with TRBD2. The junction had 9 bases not matched to a gene; V was cut back by 6 bases and J by 5 bases. CDR3 size: 16 residues. As DNA, the CDR3 is TGTGCCAGCAGGATGTCGTCGGGACTAGCGGACAATGAGCAGTTCTTC. As protein: CASRMSSGLADNEQFF.

Points on this clonotype: A read error may explain this, as a much larger clone is one base away. This sequence joins TRBV6-1 and TRBJ2-2, with D tentatively TRBD1 (5 bases). CDR1 is MNHNS, CDR2 SASEGT, per germline. The CDR3 covers 13 residues. CDR3 protein: CACRVDSAGELFF. The CDR3 DNA follows: TGTGCCTGCAGGGTCGACTCCGCCGGGGAGCTGTTTTTT.

Only one count was recorded for this clonotype. The CDR3 does not close with the conserved phenylalanine or tryptophan, likely indicating a read error. Because the CDR3's place on the DNA is in doubt, the DNA is left out and the CDR3 is given as listed by TCRdb. This chain links TRBV7-2 with TRBJ1-5. Germline V lookup: CDR1 SGHTA, CDR2 FQGNSA. The CDR3 region is 12 residues in length, termini included. CDR3 in amino acids: CASSLFNQPQNL.

At least ten counts were recorded for this clonotype. V gene TRBV6-5 combines with J gene TRBJ1-1, with D possibly being TRBD1 (5 bases). The V end lost 4 bases, the J end lost 0 bases, and 24 bases lay between the germline ends. The CDR3 loop spans 19 amino acids. Germline CDR1 reads MNHEY; CDR2 reads SVGAGI. The CDR3 loop is CASSSLMTETNVMNTEAFF. Written as DNA, the CDR3 is TGTGCCAGCAGTTCCCTAATGACAGAGACCAACGTGATGAACACTGAAGCTTTCTTT.

This rearrangement joins TRBV6-1 to TRBJ2-1; 11 bases are a match to TRBD2. The trim removed 6 bases at V and 7 bases at J, leaving 5 bases unmatched. Germline values: CDR1 MNHNS, CDR2 SASEGT. There are 14 residues in the CDR3. This CDR3 is CASRLAGAGNEQFF. The CDR3 coding sequence is TGTGCCAGCAGACTAGCGGGGGCGGGGAATGAGCAGTTCTTC.

This clonotype has just a few counts. The chain combines TRBV6-1 with TRBJ2-7; unclear D gene. The germline gives CDR1 MNHNS, CDR2 SASEGT. This CDR3 spans 14 amino acids. Deletions cut 0 bases from V and 2 bases from J, with 8 bases between. CDR3 in DNA: TGTGCCAGCAGTGAAGCGGTTGCAGCCTACGAGCAGTACTTC. Amino acids: CASSEAVAAYEQYF.

A note on this clonotype: One end of the junction does not line up with germline, which may come from a read error. The rearrangement links TRBV7-8 to TRBJ2-1; weak D call: TRBD1 (6 bases). The CDR3 contains 13 residues. Germline V gene lookup returns CDR1 SGHVS and CDR2 FQNEAQ. Here the CDR3 reads CASILGQYNDQFF. The CDR3 bases are TGTGCCAGCATCTTAGGACAGTACAATGATCAGTTCTTC.

The chain recombines TRBV6-6 with TRBJ1-5; tentatively, D is TRBD1 (6 bases). Per germline, CDR1 MNHNY and CDR2 SVGAGI (reference sequence). The V end lost 5 bases, the J end lost 3 bases, and 14 bases lay between the germline ends. The CDR3 spans 15 residues. CDR3 loop: CASSGGSDPNQPQHF. The DNA of the CDR3 is TGTGCCAGCAGTGGGGGCAGCGACCCCAATCAGCCCCAGCATTTT.

The chain joins TRBV4-1 to TRBJ1-1; D call uncertain. The CDR3 contains 17 residues. V lost 0 bases, J lost 0 bases, and 14 bases lay in between. Germline V gene data show CDR1 as MGHRA and CDR2 as YSYEKL. CDR3 coding DNA: TGCGCCAGCAGCCAAGATCAGAAACCCCTTATGAACACTGAAGCTTTCTTT. It is translated as CASSQDQKPLMNTEAFF.

In this sample, this clonotype turned up a few times. The rearrangement uses TRBV5-6 and TRBJ1-5; D remains unclear. CDR1 is SGHDT, CDR2 YYEEEE, per germline. The CDR3 sequence is 16 residues long. V lost 1 base and J 0 bases, leaving 11 bases between the germline ends. CDR3 region: CASSLKGAYSNQPQHF. CDR3 DNA sequence: TGTGCCAGCAGCTTGAAGGGAGCGTATAGCAATCAGCCCCAGCATTTT.